One and the same sample provided the 22 T cell receptor beta chains below, sequenced in a study. Tregs were sorted as CD4+CD25+CD127-/low cells. Using its own MiXCR run on the 5' RACE reads, TCRdb lists one record per CDR3 protein. The sample includes 62,000 or so distinct CDR3 sequences, approximately 26% seen only once; the top ten take 2% to 2.5%. Sequences were obtained from tumor-infiltrating Tregs sorted from the breast tumor. These receptors came from a female donor with breast cancer.

In nucleotides, the CDR3 is TGTGCCAGCAGCTTGACAGATTCAGCTAACTATGGCTACACCTTC. Its translation is CASSLTDSANYGYTF. The V call is TRBV7-9, the J call TRBJ1-2; D might be TRBD1 (5 bases). Between the trimmed V and J ends, which lost 3 bases and 0 bases, there was a span of 11 bases. The CDR3 contains 15 residues. CDR1 and CDR2 (germline): SEHNR, FQNEAQ (reference sequence).

The table lists this clonotype with many counts. The chain carries TRBV15 and TRBJ1-1; D uncertain. CDR1 is LNHNV and CDR2 is YYDKDF in the germline V gene (reference sequence). There are 15 residues in the CDR3. V was trimmed by 0 bases and J by 0 bases, leaving 8 bases between them. In DNA, the CDR3 is TGTGCCACCAGCAGAGATCGGGCCCTGAACACTGAAGCTTTCTTT. This codes for CATSRDRALNTEAFF.

The chain links TRBV6-5 to TRBJ1-1; TRBD1 matches 7 bases. Trimming removed 4 bases from V and 4 bases from J; junction bases left unmatched: 9. The CDR3 has 15 residues. CDR1 MNHEY and CDR2 SVGAGI come from the germline V gene. The CDR3 sequence is CASSSPGQKGTEAFF. The CDR3 coding sequence is TGTGCCAGCAGTTCTCCGGGACAGAAAGGCACTGAAGCTTTCTTT.

At least ten counts were recorded for this clonotype. J is TRBJ1-1 and V is TRBV2, with 9 bases matching TRBD1. Germline CDR1 is SNHLY and CDR2 is FYNNEI. V lost 3 bases and J lost 4; bases outside the gene matches: 6. The CDR3 spans 15 residues. The CDR3 sequence is CASSDATGGGTEAFF. The CDR3 region has the DNA TGTGCCAGCAGTGACGCGACAGGGGGAGGCACTGAAGCTTTCTTT. Supplemented by reference TRBV2 and TRBJ1-1, the full variable domain reads EPEVTQTPSHQVTQMGQEVILRCVPISNHLYFYWYRQILGQKVEFLVSFYNNEISEKSEIFDDQFSVERPDGSNFTLKIRSTKLEDSAMYFCASSDATGGGTEAFFGQGTRLTVV.

V is TRBV13 and J is TRBJ2-7, with D possibly matching TRBD1 (6 bases). The germline gives CDR1 PRHDT, CDR2 FYEKMQ (reference sequence). CDR3 size: 16 residues. Trimming removed 2 bases at V and 0 bases at J, with 14 bases between. The CDR3 DNA reads as TGTGCCAGCAGCTTACTATTGGACAGATCCTCCTACGAGCAGTACTTC. This codes for CASSLLLDRSSYEQYF.

This clonotype showed up just a few times. The J gene is TRBJ1-3, the V gene TRBV5-1; D is ambiguous. CDR3 size: 15 residues. V lost 0 bases and J 1 base, leaving 8 bases between the germline ends. The germline gives CDR1 SGHRS, CDR2 YFSETQ. The CDR3, as DNA: TGCGCCAGCAGCTTGGACGGGCAATCTGGAAACACCATATATTTT. Protein: CASSLDGQSGNTIYF.

By share, this clonotype counts as medium-sized. The chain recombines TRBV5-1 with TRBJ1-1; D possibly corresponds to TRBD1 (5 bases). Germline V CDR1 and CDR2: SGHRS, YFSETQ. This CDR3 is built from 15 residues. Trimming shortened V by 2 bases and J by 1 base, and 12 bases separated the two germline ends. The CDR3 coding sequence is TGCGCCAGCAGCTTAACAGGAAAAGGGAACACTGAAGCTTTCTTT. Its translation is CASSLTGKGNTEAFF.

A note on this clonotype: A read error may explain this, as a much larger clone is one base away. Likely a read error: the CDR3 ends without its conserved phenylalanine or tryptophan. This chain joins TRBV4-3 and TRBJ2-1; D not certain. From germline, CDR1 is LGHNA and CDR2 YSLEER. V shed 8 bases and J shed 7 bases, with 15 bases lying between them. The CDR3 totals 13 residues. CDR3 in amino acids: CASAHRLTNEQFL. As DNA, the CDR3 is TGCGCCAGCGCCCACCGGCTGACGAATGAGCAGTTCCTC.

This clonotype was detected ten times or more. The chain uses TRBV6-1 and TRBJ1-1; 8 nucleotides align to TRBD1. Germline CDR1 and CDR2: MNHNS and SASEGT. The CDR3 is 14 residues long. V shed 6 bases, J shed 5 bases, and the junction held 8 bases outside the gene matches. CDR3 sequence: CASSADRESTEAFF. The CDR3 DNA sequence: TGTGCCAGCAGCGCGGACAGGGAGTCAACTGAAGCTTTCTTT.

Comments on this clonotype: Because it lacks the conserved phenylalanine or tryptophan at the end, this CDR3 is likely a read error. The chain couples TRBV3-1 to TRBJ2-5, with D possibly being TRBD1 or TRBD2 (5 bases each). From germline, CDR1 is LGHDT and CDR2 YNNKEL (reference sequence). The CDR3 extends over 14 amino acids. V lost 3 bases, J lost 5 bases, and 13 bases lay in between. The CDR3, as DNA: TGTGCCAGCAGCCACCTTCGGGGCACGGAGACCCAGTACTGC. Protein product: CASSHLRGTETQYC.

This clonotype occurred a few times. V gene TRBV6-1 combines with J gene TRBJ2-5; the D is unclear. Trimming took off 2 bases at V and 5 bases at J, with 15 bases between the two ends. The CDR3 contains 15 residues. Germline V lookup: CDR1 MNHNS, CDR2 SASEGT. The CDR3 nucleotides read TGTGCCAGCAGTGAATTCTGGCCCCCCGGGGAGACCCAGTACTTC. Translating gives CASSEFWPPGETQYF.

The chain uses TRBV5-6 and TRBJ2-1; TRBD2 matches at 11 bases. V lost 2 bases to trimming and J lost 0 bases; unmatched junction nucleotides: 7. Germline V CDR1 and CDR2: SGHDT, YYEEEE. The CDR3 is 18 amino acids. The CDR3 region has the DNA TGTGCCAGCAGCTTTTCGACTAGCGGGACGAGCTCCTACAATGAGCAGTTCTTC. Its protein product is CASSFSTSGTSSYNEQFF.

The table lists this clonotype with a few counts. V usage is TRBV12-3 or TRBV12-4 and J usage is TRBJ2-1; 12 positions match TRBD2. This CDR3 comprises 16 residues. Trimming removed 6 bases from V and 4 bases from J; junction bases left unmatched: 7. CDR3 residues: CASRRTGTSGYNEQFF. The CDR3 DNA reads as TGTGCCAGCAGGAGAACCGGGACTAGCGGGTACAATGAGCAGTTCTTC.

This rearrangement joins TRBV7-3 to TRBJ1-2, with 9 bases that match TRBD1. Per the germline V gene, CDR1 is SGHTA and CDR2 is FQGTGA. V lost 4 bases and J lost 13; bases outside the gene matches: 10. The CDR3 sequence is 13 residues long. CDR3 sequence reads: CASSWGQGVDCTF. The DNA for the CDR3 is TGTGCCAGCAGCTGGGGACAGGGTGTTGACTGCACCTTC.

The chain couples TRBV11-3 to TRBJ2-7; TRBD2 aligns across 9 bases. J lost 6 bases, V lost 0 bases, and 0 bases had no gene match. Per the germline V gene, CDR1 is SGHNT and CDR2 is YENEEA. The CDR3 length is 13 residues. CDR3 DNA sequence: TGTGCCAGCAGCTTAGATAGCGGGAGCGAGCAGTACTTC. This encodes CASSLDSGSEQYF.

The chain employs TRBV20-1 and TRBJ2-1; maybe TRBD2 (6 bases). CDR1 is DFQATT and CDR2 is SNEGSKA in the germline V gene (reference sequence). The CDR3 is made up of 11 amino acids. With 6 bases removed from V and 10 bases from J, the gap between germline ends came to 13 bases. CDR3 residues: CSARDSFEQFF. As DNA, the CDR3 is TGCAGTGCGAGGGACTCGTTCGAGCAGTTCTTC.

This clonotype was detected many times. The chain's CDR3 is CASSQGQVYTEAFF. CDR3 coding DNA: TGTGCCAGCAGCCAAGGACAGGTGTACACTGAAGCTTTCTTT. V is TRBV12-3 or TRBV12-4 and J is TRBJ1-1; TRBD1 aligns across 7 bases. The CDR3 covers 14 residues. The V and J ends lost 6 bases and 3 bases, in that order; junction bases with no gene match: 7.

The CDR3 nucleotides read TGTGCCAGCAGCTATTCCGGGACAGGGGGGCCTGGGGCCAACGTCCTGACTTTC. It is translated as CASSYSGTGGPGANVLTF. The chain links TRBV4-2 to TRBJ2-6; 11 bases map to TRBD1. Trimming at V came to 5 bases and at J to 2 bases, leaving 8 bases not matched to a gene. The CDR3 is made up of 18 amino acids. Germline V gene data show CDR1 as LGHNA and CDR2 as YNFKEQ.

Note on this clonotype: The conserved phenylalanine or tryptophan is not found at the CDR3 terminus, so this likely reflects a read error. V gene TRBV5-6 combines with J gene TRBJ2-3, with 8 positions matching TRBD1. The CDR3 has 13 amino acids. From germline, CDR1 is SGHDT and CDR2 YYEEEE. Trimming took 4 bases from V and 6 from J; bases not matched to a gene: 4. The CDR3 sequence is CASSVDRADTQYL. The CDR3, as DNA: TGTGCCAGCAGCGTGGACAGGGCGGATACGCAGTATCTT.

CDR3 amino acids: CASSAVQGNQPQHF. CDR3 DNA sequence: TGTGCCAGCAGTGCCGTACAGGGCAATCAGCCCCAGCATTTT. This chain connects TRBV2 to TRBJ1-5; D perhaps matches TRBD1 (5 bases). Germline CDR1 reads SNHLY; CDR2 reads FYNNEI. The V and J ends lost 4 bases and 2 bases respectively, with 9 bases between them. This CDR3 contains 14 residues.

The CDR3 protein is CASGRATIQPQHF. The CDR3 nucleotides read TGTGCCAGCGGTCGTGCTACAATTCAGCCCCAGCATTTT. This chain uses TRBV6-1 with TRBJ1-5; D unresolved. Germline CDR1 is MNHNS and CDR2 is SASEGT. The germline V and J ends were trimmed by 8 bases and 6 bases, with 14 bases remaining between them. This CDR3 region has 13 residues.

There are a few counts of this clonotype. The chain employs TRBV27 and TRBJ2-3; TRBD2 matches at 9 bases. The CDR3 extends over 17 amino acids. V lost 5 bases to trimming and J lost 2 bases; unmatched junction nucleotides: 11. CDR1 is MNHEY, CDR2 SMNVEV, per germline (reference sequence). CDR3 sequence reads: CASSPILREGYTDTQYF. The CDR3 region has the DNA TGTGCCAGCAGTCCTATACTGCGGGAGGGGTACACAGATACGCAGTATTTT.